Below, 21 T cell receptor beta chains from the same sample are listed, as sequenced in a study of blood T cell repertoires in COVID-19. Here immunoSEQ multiplex PCR was the method, and the copy in TCRdb shows in-frame clones only, minus some. The data contain more than 85,000 clones, about 90% of them singletons. Sequenced sample: peripheral blood. All receptors come from a human donor with COVID-19, enrolled during active disease. The donor label of this sample is uncertain.

The chain combines TRBV19 with TRBJ1-2; 10 bases agree with TRBD1. CDR1 LNHDA and CDR2 SQIVND come from the germline V gene (reference sequence). The CDR3 length is 14 residues. The trim removed 4 bases at V and 8 bases at J, leaving 7 bases unmatched. CDR3 coding DNA: TGTGCCAGTAGTACCGTCGGGGACAGGGGAGGCTACACCTTC. It encodes CASSTVGDRGGYTF.

The gene calls are TRBV27 and TRBJ1-5; the match to TRBD1 covers 7 bases. This CDR3 is 19 amino acids long. Germline values: CDR1 MNHEY, CDR2 SMNVEV (reference sequence). Unmatched junction bases numbered 16, after V lost 0 bases and J lost 5 bases. In DNA form, the CDR3 reads TGTGCCAGCAGTTTATCCATACCCCGACAGGGTTCGATTGATCAGCCCCAGCATTTT. It yields the protein CASSLSIPRQGSIDQPQHF.

Only one count was recorded for this clone. The chain is built from TRBV2 and TRBJ2-7; 9 bases are a match to TRBD1. Trimming took 5 bases from V and 6 from J; bases not matched to a gene: 8. The germline gives CDR1 SNHLY, CDR2 FYNNEI. This CDR3 has 14 residues. CDR3 in amino acids: CASSSGTGRAEQYF. The CDR3 DNA follows: TGTGCCAGCAGTTCCGGGACAGGGAGGGCCGAGCAGTACTTC.

The chain uses TRBV19 and TRBJ2-5; D gene uncertain. Trimming cost V 0 bases and J 4 bases, with 6 bases left between them. Germline assignment: CDR1 LNHDA and CDR2 SQIVND (reference sequence). CDR3 length: 13 residues. CDR3 loop: CASSIDPSETQYF. In nucleotides, the CDR3 is TGTGCCAGTAGTATAGATCCGTCAGAGACCCAGTACTTC.

The chain combines TRBV19 with TRBJ1-1; 8 positions agree with TRBD1. From germline, CDR1 is LNHDA and CDR2 SQIVND (reference sequence). There are 14 residues in the CDR3. The V gene end was trimmed by 10 bases and the J gene end by 5 bases; junction bases not matched to a gene: 12. The CDR3 protein is CATLGQGGRTEAFF. DNA for the CDR3: TGTGCCACCCTCGGACAGGGCGGTCGAACTGAAGCTTTCTTT.

The chain has TRBV10-1 and TRBJ2-7; D call uncertain. V was shortened by 3 bases and J by 0 bases, with 9 bases between the two germline ends. The CDR3 has 14 amino acids. Germline values: CDR1 WNHNN, CDR2 SYGVQD (reference sequence). The CDR3, as DNA: TGCGCCAGCAGTGACCAGTCTTACTCCTACGAGCAGTACTTC. Residues: CASSDQSYSYEQYF.

The chain recombines TRBV6-5 with TRBJ1-1; D call uncertain. Germline values: CDR1 MNHEY, CDR2 SVGAGI. The V and J ends lost 6 bases and 0 bases respectively, with 11 bases between them. There are 14 residues in the CDR3. The CDR3 nucleotides are TGTGCCAGCAGCCCAGGTTTAATGAACACTGAAGCTTTCTTT. It encodes CASSPGLMNTEAFF.

V and J are TRBV7-3 and TRBJ2-3, with 7 bases identical to TRBD2. Germline-derived CDR1 and CDR2 are SGHTA and FQGTGA. CDR3 length: 15 residues. The V segment lost 5 bases and the J segment 4 bases; nucleotides outside the gene matches: 9. The CDR3: CASSQSGVRADTQYF. The CDR3 DNA sequence: TGTGCCAGCAGCCAGAGCGGGGTACGGGCAGATACGCAGTATTTT.

The J gene is TRBJ2-1, the V gene TRBV30; a weak D match, TRBD1 (5 bases). V gave up 5 bases and J gave up 10 bases, with 21 bases separating them. The germline gives CDR1 GTSNPN, CDR2 SVGIG (reference sequence). CDR3 length equals 14 residues. The CDR3 bases are TGTGCCTGGTCGCCCCCGCCGGAAGGGGTAGAGCAGTTCTTC. It specifies CAWSPPPEGVEQFF.

Written as DNA, the CDR3 is TGTGCCAGCAGCTCTTACAGGGGCCGCACAGATACGCAGTATTTT. This sequence encodes CASSSYRGRTDTQYF. This rearrangement joins TRBV7-9 to TRBJ2-3, with 7 nucleotides matching TRBD1. CDR1 SEHNR and CDR2 FQNEAQ come from the germline V gene (reference sequence). J lost 1 base, V lost 4 bases, and 5 bases had no gene match. The CDR3 has 15 amino acids.

V is TRBV10-3 and J is TRBJ2-1; 7 bases agree with TRBD1. J was trimmed by 0 bases and V by 6 bases; bases with no gene match: 8. Germline CDR1 and CDR2: ENHRY and SYGVKD. The CDR3 has 16 amino acids. CDR3 residues: CAIRPAGGSSYNEQFF. The CDR3 bases are TGTGCCATCAGACCCGCAGGGGGTTCCTCCTACAATGAGCAGTTCTTC.

This chain connects TRBV25-1 to TRBJ2-5; 8 bases line up with TRBD2. With V trimmed by 8 bases and J by 2 bases, 7 bases remained unmatched. The CDR3 contains 14 residues. CDR1 and CDR2 from the germline V gene are MGHDK and SYGVNS. CDR3 in amino acids: CASEAGGPQETQYF. The CDR3 DNA is TGTGCCAGCGAGGCGGGAGGCCCTCAAGAGACCCAGTACTTC.

V usage is TRBV19 and J usage is TRBJ1-4; 7 bases line up with TRBD1. Per germline, CDR1 LNHDA and CDR2 SQIVND (reference sequence). This CDR3 is built from 15 residues. V lost 4 bases to trimming and J lost 4 bases; unmatched junction nucleotides: 6. The CDR3 DNA reads TGTGCCAGTAGTACCAAGGGGGCAGGTAATGAAAAACTGTTTTTT. This encodes CASSTKGAGNEKLFF. The full variable domain, its missing parts supplied by reference TRBV19 and TRBJ1-4, is DGGITQSPKYLFRKEGQNVTLSCEQNLNHDAMYWYRQDPGQGLRLIYYSQIVNDFQKGDIAEGYSVSREKKESFPLTVTSAQKNPTAFYLCASSTKGAGNEKLFFGSGTQLSVL.

Here the CDR3 DNA reads TGTGCCAGCACCCGGACTGTTAGCAATCAGCCCCAGCATTTT. Amino acid sequence: CASTRTVSNQPQHF. This rearrangement joins TRBV28 to TRBJ1-5; D ambiguous. The CDR3 is 14 residues long. V was cut by 7 bases and J by 0 bases, with 10 bases left in between. Germline lookup yields CDR1 MDHEN and CDR2 SYDVKM.

This clone has just a few counts. The chain recombines TRBV29-1 with TRBJ1-4; D may be TRBD1 (6 bases). CDR1 and CDR2 from the germline V gene are SQVTM and ANQGSEA. V was cut by 4 bases and J by 4 bases, with 16 bases left in between. This CDR3 is built from 15 residues. The CDR3 loop reads CSVAEGDPLNEKLFF. The CDR3 DNA is TGCAGCGTTGCCGAGGGGGACCCCCTTAATGAAAAACTGTTTTTT.

The rearrangement links TRBV6-5 to TRBJ2-5, with 7 bases lining up with TRBD2. V lost 5 bases to trimming and J lost 5 bases; unmatched junction nucleotides: 5. Germline CDR1 reads MNHEY; CDR2 reads SVGAGI. This CDR3 comprises 13 residues. CDR3 sequence (DNA): TGTGCCAGCAGTCGGGACTACAGCGAGACCCAGTACTTC. Amino acids: CASSRDYSETQYF.

The J gene is TRBJ2-7, the V gene TRBV10-3; 7 bases are shared with TRBD1. The length of the CDR3 is 15 residues. The V and J ends lost 4 bases and 1 base, in that order; junction bases with no gene match: 7. From germline, CDR1 is ENHRY and CDR2 SYGVKD. The CDR3 region is CAISGDSFFSYEQYF. The CDR3 bases are TGTGCCATCAGTGGGGACAGCTTCTTTTCCTACGAGCAGTACTTC.

V is TRBV30 and J is TRBJ1-1; no firm D call. This CDR3 region has 14 residues. The germline V and J ends were trimmed by 0 bases and 4 bases, with 12 bases remaining between them. Germline V gene sequence: CDR1 GTSNPN, CDR2 SVGIG (reference sequence). The CDR3 region is CAWSVRRAGTEAFF. DNA of the CDR3: TGTGCCTGGAGTGTACGAAGGGCGGGCACTGAAGCTTTCTTT.

The genes are TRBV10-3 and TRBJ2-7, with 7 bases lining up with TRBD1. The DNA end is more similar to TRBJ2-5, so the J call may be wrong. CDR1 ENHRY and CDR2 SYGVKD come from the germline V gene. The CDR3 runs to 14 residues. The CDR3 loop reads CAISEYRGQETQYF. CDR3 nucleotides: TGTGCCATCAGTGAGTACAGGGGCCAAGAGACCCAGTACTTC.

The J gene is TRBJ2-6, the V gene TRBV18; the D gene is possibly TRBD1 (6 bases). This CDR3 has 16 amino acids. Trimming pared 3 bases from V and 4 bases from J, leaving 13 bases between. Germline V gene data show CDR1 as KGHSH and CDR2 as LQKENI. The CDR3 bases are TGTGCCAGCTCACCCCCCGAGGGGGACGGGGCCAACGTCCTGACTTTC. Protein: CASSPPEGDGANVLTF.

The chain has TRBV10-3 and TRBJ2-3; weak D call: TRBD1 (6 bases). Germline values: CDR1 ENHRY, CDR2 SYGVKD. With 3 bases removed from V and 2 bases from J, the gap between germline ends came to 9 bases. The length of the CDR3 is 14 residues. The CDR3 sequence is CAISDRGTTDTQYF. In nucleotides, the CDR3 is TGTGCCATCAGTGACAGGGGAACCACAGATACGCAGTATTTT.